The entry below gives a single T cell receptor beta chain sequence along with its context. The source of the sample is a study of blood T cell repertoires in COVID-19. The authors' processing: Estimates of nucleated cell counts were drawn from the amplification of reference gene primers. The table came from immunoSEQ multiplex PCR; TCRdb's copy has only in-frame clones and leaves some out. The V and J calls and the clone size are those of that table, but D and trimming were determined from the DNA. In the table there are approximately 59,000 clones, more than 70% of which are singletons. The CDR3 length is 14 residues. The germline gives CDR1 SGHRS, CDR2 YFSETQ. V was shortened by 0 bases and J by 4 bases, with 10 bases between the two germline ends.

Sequencing was performed on peripheral blood. V is TRBV5-1 and J is TRBJ1-1, with no clear D. The TCR was taken from a middle-aged man with active COVID-19. The CDR3: CASSLEGRSTEAFF. CDR3 in DNA: TGCGCCAGCAGCTTGGAAGGGAGGAGCACTGAAGCTTTCTTT. Variable domain in full (rest from reference TRBV5-1 and TRBJ1-1): KAGVTQTPRYLIKTRGQQVTLSCSPISGHRSVSWYQQTPGQGLQFLFEYFSETQRNKGNFPGRFSGRQFSNSRSEMNVSTLELGDSALYLCASSLEGRSTEAFFGQGTRLTVV.